The table lists the clone carrying this TCR beta chain with a count of one. Antigen unknown. The CDR3 is 17 residues long. V lost 5 bases to trimming and J lost 3 bases; unmatched junction nucleotides: 9. CDR1 LNHDA and CDR2 SQIVND come from the germline V gene (reference sequence). Treatment reported: oral pan-JAK inhibitor, 5-10 mg twice daily. Lesional scalp punch biopsies and peripheral blood were collected from alopecia areata patients. The data originate from a study of CD8+ T cells in alopecia areata. Broader study findings: It was observed that many expanded lesional clones persisted in scalp and blood during tofacitinib. Scalp clonality and expanded CD8+ clones among the top 100 showed significant decreases with tofacitinib.

Once RNA had been extracted, it was reverse transcribed into cDNA to act as the sequencing template. Measured with immunoSEQ multiplex PCR; TCRdb has only the in-frame clones, and not every one. The sample includes more than 110,000 clones, 75% to 85% of them seen just once. The starting material was CD8+ T cells sorted from blood, obtained at week 4, from a patient treated with tofacitinib. The source is a human donor with alopecia areata. The genes are TRBV19 and TRBJ2-1, with 11 bases aligning to TRBD1. The DNA for the CDR3 is TGTGCCAGTAGTCCCCAATCCGGGACAGGGGGCTACAATGAGCAGTTCTTC. Its translation is CASSPQSGTGGYNEQFF. Together with reference TRBV19 and TRBJ2-1, the CDR3 gives the full variable domain: DGGITQSPKYLFRKEGQNVTLSCEQNLNHDAMYWYRQDPGQGLRLIYYSQIVNDFQKGDIAEGYSVSREKKESFPLTVTSAQKNPTAFYLCASSPQSGTGGYNEQFFGPGTRLTVL.